These 24 T cell receptor beta chains were all obtained from the same sample, sequenced in a study of tumor-infiltrating lymphocytes in primary liver carcinoma. Total RNA (approximately 0.5 ug) served as template for TCR beta cDNA synthesis primed by a constant-region primer. Slightly modified ARM-PCR, run as three nested multiplex PCR rounds, produced the TCR beta libraries. Rounds one and two of PCR, each of roughly 10 cycles, were primed with TRBV1-TRBV30 forward primers and a C-beta reverse primer. Using its own MiXCR run on the multiplex PCR reads, TCRdb lists one record per CDR3 protein. This table has some 120,000 distinct CDR3 sequences, 64% appearing once. It was from around 18-30 mg of unsorted bulk tissue that RNA and DNA were co-extracted. Source material: liver tumor tissue from sampling region 3. The sample's subset: tumor region T3, left-lateral pole. These receptors all stem from an older woman with primary liver carcinoma and hepatitis B virus infection.

This clonotype showed up just a few times. This may arise from a read error, as a much more abundant clone is one base away. The V and J genes are TRBV29-1 and TRBJ2-7; D perhaps matches TRBD1 (5 bases). The CDR3 contains 12 residues. The germline gives CDR1 SQVTM, CDR2 ANQGSEA. The V and J ends lost 8 bases and 7 bases respectively, with 18 bases between them. CDR3: CSSSMGRNEQYF. The CDR3 coding sequence is TGCAGCAGCTCCATGGGGCGAAATGAGCAGTACTTC.

As to this clonotype: An end of the junction does not agree with germline; a read error may underlie this. The chain employs TRBV4-2 and TRBJ1-3; D gene ambiguous. This CDR3 has 14 amino acids. The germline CDR1 and CDR2 sequences are LGHNA and YNFKEQ. The CDR3 loop is CAGSHEEPGNTIYF. CDR3 DNA: TGTGCCGGCAGCCATGAGGAGCCTGGAAACACCATATATTTT.

This clonotype was picked up many times. The J gene is TRBJ2-4, the V gene TRBV10-2, with TRBD2 matching over 13 bases. Germline V gives CDR1 WSHSY, CDR2 SAAADI. The CDR3 is 17 residues long. The J segment lost 0 bases and the V segment lost 3 bases, leaving 2 bases of the junction unmatched. The CDR3, as DNA: TGCGCCAGCAGTGAAAGACTAGCGGGAGGAGCCAAAAACATTCAGTACTTC. It codes for CASSERLAGGAKNIQYF.

As concerns this clonotype: This is likely a read error, given that the CDR3 carries no conserved phenylalanine or tryptophan at its end. Because the CDR3's place on the DNA is in doubt, the DNA is left out and the CDR3 is given as listed by TCRdb. The rearrangement joins TRBV11-2 to TRBJ2-2; TRBD2 was called by the table and not checked on the DNA. Germline-derived CDR1 and CDR2 are SGHAT and FQNNGV. Ends included, the CDR3 has 13 residues. The CDR3 region is CASGTRNTGELSL.

V is TRBV28 and J is TRBJ2-5, with D possibly matching TRBD2 (5 bases). CDR3 length: 11 residues. V gave up 8 bases and J gave up 5 bases, with 9 bases separating them. The germline gives CDR1 MDHEN, CDR2 SYDVKM. CDR3 loop: CASRRGETQYF. The CDR3 DNA sequence: TGTGCCAGCCGCAGAGGGGAGACCCAGTACTTC.

This clonotype was seen a single time. At one end the junction does not follow the germline gene, possibly because of a read error. This chain joins TRBV12-5 and TRBJ1-1; D unclear. This CDR3 spans 12 amino acids. Germline V gene lookup returns CDR1 LGHNT and CDR2 FRNRAP. The CDR3 DNA sequence: TGTACTAGTGGTTGGGGTAACACTGAAGCTTTCTTT. This gives the protein CTSGWGNTEAFF.

Worth noting for this clonotype: The junction departs from germline at one end; a sequencing error may be responsible. The chain links TRBV6-1 to TRBJ2-7; D may be TRBD1 (6 bases). Per germline, CDR1 MNHNS and CDR2 SASEGT. This CDR3 contains 15 residues. The CDR3 DNA follows: TGTGCCAGCAGTACTCCGGACAGAGCCTCCTACAAGCAGTACTTC. Its protein is CASSTPDRASYKQYF.

As concerns this clonotype: The conserved final phenylalanine or tryptophan is absent from the CDR3, which likely points to a read error. The rearrangement joins TRBV28 to TRBJ2-5, with no clear D. The CDR3 has 13 residues. V lost 6 bases to trimming and J lost 2 bases, with 10 bases between them. Germline lookup yields CDR1 MDHEN and CDR2 SYDVKM. The CDR3 loop is CASSPGSQETQYL. The DNA of the CDR3 is TGTGCCAGCAGCCCTGGGTCTCAAGAGACCCAGTACCTC.

This clonotype was detected only once. Since a much larger clone is just one base distant, this may be a read error. The chain links TRBV5-1 to TRBJ2-5; weak D call: TRBD1 (6 bases). The germline V gene has CDR1 SGHRS and CDR2 YFSETQ. The CDR3 is 14 residues long. CDR3 in amino acids: CTSSPPDRQETQYF. CDR3 nucleotides: TGCACCAGCAGCCCTCCGGACAGACAAGAGACCCAGTACTTC.

Concerning this clonotype: As the CDR3 is not closed by the conserved phenylalanine or tryptophan, this likely results from a read error. The DNA is left out, because the CDR3 cannot be placed on it with certainty; the CDR3 is given as TCRdb lists it. The J gene is TRBJ1-2, the V gene TRBV29-1. The germline CDR1 and CDR2 sequences are SQVTM and ANQGSEA. Including both end residues, the CDR3 is 15 amino acids long. The CDR3 reads CSVEDGRGTLYGHTC.

For this clonotype: A read error may explain this, as a much larger clone is one base away. J is TRBJ1-4 and V is TRBV6-1; a weak D match, TRBD1 (5 bases). CDR1 MNHNS and CDR2 SASEGT come from the germline V gene. V was clipped by 6 bases and J by 0 bases, with 8 bases between them. The length of the CDR3 is 14 residues. CDR3 DNA: TGTGCCAGCAGATTGGGACCAACTAATGAAAAACTGTTTTTT. It yields the protein CASRLGPTNEKLFF.

Concerning this clonotype itself: One base away lies a much larger clone, so this may be a sequencing read error. This chain joins TRBV5-1 and TRBJ2-2, with D unresolved. CDR3 length: 14 residues. Germline V CDR1 and CDR2: SGHRS, YFSETQ. Trimming took 2 bases from V and 2 from J, leaving 7 bases between them. CDR3 bases: TGCGCCAGCAGCTTCTGGTTCAACACCGGGGAGCTGTTTTTT. It encodes CASSFWFNTGELFF. The full variable domain, in which reference TRBV5-1 and TRBJ2-2 provide the parts outside the CDR3, is KAGVTQTPRYLIKTRGQQVTLSCSPISGHRSVSWYQQTPGQGLQFLFEYFSETQRNKGNFPGRFSGRQFSNSRSEMNVSTLELGDSALYLCASSFWFNTGELFFGEGSRLTVL.

Details on this clonotype: In this CDR3 the conserved last residue, phenylalanine or tryptophan, is missing, so a read error is likely. The J gene is TRBJ2-7, the V gene TRBV6-2 or TRBV6-3; D possibly matches TRBD1 or TRBD2 (7 bases each). The length of the CDR3 is 16 residues. Germline CDR1 reads MNHEY; CDR2 reads SVGEGT. Between the trimmed V and J ends, which lost 9 bases and 3 bases, there was a span of 24 bases. This CDR3 is CARSPEGAGANYEQYI. CDR3 DNA: TGTGCCAGGAGTCCTGAGGGGGCGGGAGCGAACTACGAGCAGTACATC.

This clonotype showed up just a few times. The DNA is left out, because the CDR3 cannot be placed on it with certainty; the CDR3 is given as TCRdb lists it. This sequence joins TRBV29-1 and TRBJ1-1; the table's D call TRBD1 went unverified against the DNA. Germline assignment: CDR1 SQVTM and CDR2 ANQGSEA. The CDR3 spans 14 amino acids, including both terminal residues. The CDR3 reads CSVGIGTVKSWALF.

The rearrangement uses TRBV7-8 and TRBJ2-1; 10 bases match TRBD2. This CDR3 region has 18 residues. CDR1 is SGHVS and CDR2 is FQNEAQ in the germline V gene. J gave up 2 bases and V 2 bases, and 9 bases lay outside the gene matches. The CDR3 is CASSLRGALAGTYNEQFF. The CDR3 coding sequence is TGTGCCAGCAGCTTAAGGGGGGCACTAGCGGGAACCTACAATGAGCAGTTCTTC.

The sample holds many counts of this clonotype. This chain joins TRBV5-1 and TRBJ1-5; D is uncertain. Trimming took 1 base from V and 0 from J, leaving 8 bases between them. The germline gives CDR1 SGHRS, CDR2 YFSETQ. This CDR3 is 15 amino acids long. As DNA, the CDR3 is TGCGCCAGCAGCTTGTACGGGGATAGCAATCAGCCCCAGCATTTT. Amino acids: CASSLYGDSNQPQHF.

The chain employs TRBV7-9 and TRBJ2-3; 14 nucleotides line up with TRBD2. Germline-derived CDR1 and CDR2 are SEHNR and FQNEAQ (reference sequence). V was clipped by 5 bases and J by 4 bases; unmatched bases: 5. The CDR3 totals 16 residues. The CDR3 nucleotides are TGTGCCAGCAGCCGCGGGACTAGCGGGAGAGCAGATACGCAGTATTTT. Translated, it gives CASSRGTSGRADTQYF.

Comment on this clonotype: One end of the junction does not line up with germline, which may come from a read error. The chain links TRBV5-6 to TRBJ2-7; a weak D match, TRBD2 (6 bases). The CDR3 totals 14 residues. The germline CDR1 and CDR2 sequences are SGHDT and YYEEEE. The CDR3 coding sequence is TGCGCCAGAAGCTTGCCGGGGGTTGCCTACGAGCAGTACTTC. It is translated as CARSLPGVAYEQYF.

This clonotype was recorded at least ten times. The chain couples TRBV25-1 to TRBJ1-1, with a weak D call TRBD1 (5 bases). CDR1 MGHDK and CDR2 SYGVNS come from the germline V gene. V dropped 7 bases and J dropped 9 bases, with 12 bases sitting between them. The CDR3 is 11 amino acids. The CDR3 sequence: CASNSGTKAFF. Here the CDR3 DNA reads TGTGCCAGCAATTCCGGGACCAAAGCTTTCTTT.

This chain links TRBV27 with TRBJ1-6; D not resolved. Germline-derived CDR1 and CDR2 are MNHEY and SMNVEV (reference sequence). The length of the CDR3 is 12 residues. V gave up 5 bases and J gave up 5 bases, with 4 bases separating them. The CDR3 protein is CASSPNNSPLHF. The CDR3 region has the DNA TGTGCCAGCAGTCCCAATAATTCACCCCTCCACTTT.

This clonotype appeared many times. The genes are TRBV29-1 and TRBJ2-1; the D call may be TRBD1 or TRBD2 (7 bases each). V was shortened by 3 bases and J by 7 bases, with 13 bases between the two germline ends. The CDR3 runs 13 residues. Germline-derived CDR1 and CDR2 are SQVTM and ANQGSEA. DNA of the CDR3: TGCAGCGTTGAGTCCAGGGGGGGTAATGAGCAGTTCTTC. Translation gives CSVESRGGNEQFF.

Concerning this clonotype itself: Given the absence of the conserved phenylalanine or tryptophan at the CDR3 end, a read error is likely. The rearrangement uses TRBV29-1 and TRBJ1-2; D unresolved. Trimming took off 5 bases at V and 4 bases at J, with 8 bases between the two ends. In germline, CDR1 is SQVTM, CDR2 ANQGSEA. This CDR3 spans 11 amino acids. In DNA, the CDR3 is TGCAGCGTTTACTATAGCTATGGCTACACCCTC. Amino acids: CSVYYSYGYTL.

This clonotype was seen a few times. This may be a read error, as it is one base from a much larger clone. The CDR3 DNA sequence: TGTGCCAGCAGCTCGCAGGGACAGCGGTTTGAAGCTTTCTTT. Translating it yields CASSSQGQRFEAFF. The chain combines TRBV5-4 with TRBJ1-1; 7 nucleotides match TRBD1. The CDR3 length is 14 residues. Trimming removed 3 bases from V and 7 bases from J; junction bases left unmatched: 9. CDR1 SGHNT and CDR2 YYREEE come from the germline V gene (reference sequence).

With respect to this clonotype: The junction and the germline gene differ at one end; a read error may be behind it. V is TRBV20-1 and J is TRBJ2-3; D is undetermined. CDR1 is DFQATT, CDR2 SNEGSKA, per germline (reference sequence). There are 12 residues in the CDR3. CDR3 nucleotides: TGCACTGCTAGAGATCTGGTTGTTCGGCAGTATTTT. Translating it yields CTARDLVVRQYF.